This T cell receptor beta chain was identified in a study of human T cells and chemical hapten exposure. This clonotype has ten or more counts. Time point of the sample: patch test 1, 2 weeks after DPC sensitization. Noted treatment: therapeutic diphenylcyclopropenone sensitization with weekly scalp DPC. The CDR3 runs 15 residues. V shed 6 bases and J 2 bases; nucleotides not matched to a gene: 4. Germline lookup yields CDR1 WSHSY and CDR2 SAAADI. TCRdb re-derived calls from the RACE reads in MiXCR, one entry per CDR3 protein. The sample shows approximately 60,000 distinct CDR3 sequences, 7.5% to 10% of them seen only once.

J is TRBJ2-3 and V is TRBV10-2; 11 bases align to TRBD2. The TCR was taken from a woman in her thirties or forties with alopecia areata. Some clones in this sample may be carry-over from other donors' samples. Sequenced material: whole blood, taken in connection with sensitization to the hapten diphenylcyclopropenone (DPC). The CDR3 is CASRPSGGITDTQYF. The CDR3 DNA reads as TGCGCCAGCAGGCCTAGCGGGGGGATCACAGATACGCAGTATTTT.